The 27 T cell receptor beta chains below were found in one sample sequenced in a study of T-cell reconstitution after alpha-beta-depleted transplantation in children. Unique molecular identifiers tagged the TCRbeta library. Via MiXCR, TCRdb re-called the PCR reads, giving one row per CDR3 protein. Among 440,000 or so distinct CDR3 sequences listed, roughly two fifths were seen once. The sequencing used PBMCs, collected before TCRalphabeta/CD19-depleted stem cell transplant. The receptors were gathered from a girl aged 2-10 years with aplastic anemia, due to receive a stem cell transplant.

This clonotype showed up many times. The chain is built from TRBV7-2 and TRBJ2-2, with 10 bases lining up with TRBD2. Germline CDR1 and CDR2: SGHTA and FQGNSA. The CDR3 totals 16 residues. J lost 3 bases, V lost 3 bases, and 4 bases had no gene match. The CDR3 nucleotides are TGTGCCAGCAGCTTCATAGCGGGAGGCCACACCGGGGAGCTGTTTTTT. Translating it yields CASSFIAGGHTGELFF.

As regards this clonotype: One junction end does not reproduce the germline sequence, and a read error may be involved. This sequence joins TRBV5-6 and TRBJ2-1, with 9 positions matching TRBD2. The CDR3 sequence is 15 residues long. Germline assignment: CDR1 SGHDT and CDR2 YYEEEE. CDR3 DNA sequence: TGTACCAGCAGCTCCGGACTAGCGAGAAACAATGAGCAGTTCTTC. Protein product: CTSSSGLARNNEQFF.

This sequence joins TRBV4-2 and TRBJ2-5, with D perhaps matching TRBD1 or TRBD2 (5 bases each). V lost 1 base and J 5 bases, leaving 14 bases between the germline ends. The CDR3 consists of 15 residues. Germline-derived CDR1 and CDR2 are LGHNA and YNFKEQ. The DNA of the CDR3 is TGTGCCAGCAGCCAAGTTCGAGGGGTCAGGGAGACCCAGTACTTC. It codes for CASSQVRGVRETQYF.

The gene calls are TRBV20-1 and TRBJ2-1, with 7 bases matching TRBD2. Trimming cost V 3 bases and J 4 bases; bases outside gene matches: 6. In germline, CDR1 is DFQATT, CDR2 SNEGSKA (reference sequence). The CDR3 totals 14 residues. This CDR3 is CSARSSGDYNEQFF. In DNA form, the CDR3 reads TGCAGTGCTAGGTCCAGCGGGGATTACAATGAGCAGTTCTTC.

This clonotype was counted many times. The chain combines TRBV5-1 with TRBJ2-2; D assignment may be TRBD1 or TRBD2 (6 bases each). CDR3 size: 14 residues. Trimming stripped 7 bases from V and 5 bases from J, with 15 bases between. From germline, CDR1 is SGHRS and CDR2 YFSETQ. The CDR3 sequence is CASGTGARTGELFF. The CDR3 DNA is TGCGCCAGCGGGACGGGGGCGAGAACCGGGGAGCTGTTTTTT.

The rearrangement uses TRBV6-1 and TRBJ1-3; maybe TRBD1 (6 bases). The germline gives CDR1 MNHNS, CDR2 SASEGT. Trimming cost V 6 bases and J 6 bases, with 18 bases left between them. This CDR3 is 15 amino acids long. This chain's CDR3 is CASSRLRGGENTIYF. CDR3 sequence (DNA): TGTGCCAGCAGCCGGCTGAGAGGGGGAGAAAACACCATATATTTT.

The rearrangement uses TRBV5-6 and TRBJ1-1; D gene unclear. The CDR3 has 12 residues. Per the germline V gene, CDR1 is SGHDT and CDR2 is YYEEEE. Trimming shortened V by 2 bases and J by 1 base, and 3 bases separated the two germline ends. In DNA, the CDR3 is TGTGCCAGCAGCTTCCGGAACACTGAAGCTTTCTTT. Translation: CASSFRNTEAFF.

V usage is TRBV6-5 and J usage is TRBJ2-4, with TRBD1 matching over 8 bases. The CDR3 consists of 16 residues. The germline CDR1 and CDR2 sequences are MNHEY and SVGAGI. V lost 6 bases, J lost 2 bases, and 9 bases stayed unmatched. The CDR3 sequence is CASSLTGGGSKNIQYF. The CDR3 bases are TGTGCCAGCAGCTTAACAGGGGGAGGCTCCAAAAACATTCAGTACTTC.

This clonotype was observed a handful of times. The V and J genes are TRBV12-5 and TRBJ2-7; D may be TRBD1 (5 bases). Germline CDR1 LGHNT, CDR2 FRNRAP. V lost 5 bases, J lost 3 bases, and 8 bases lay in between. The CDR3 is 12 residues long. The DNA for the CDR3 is TGTGCTAGTGGTCCCGACAGCTACGAGCAGTACTTC. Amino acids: CASGPDSYEQYF.

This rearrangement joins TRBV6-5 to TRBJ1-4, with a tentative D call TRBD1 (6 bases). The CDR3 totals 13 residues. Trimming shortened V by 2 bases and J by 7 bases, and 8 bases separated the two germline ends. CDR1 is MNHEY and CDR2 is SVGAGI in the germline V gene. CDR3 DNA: TGTGCCAGCAGTTACGGACAGCTTGAAAAACTGTTTTTT. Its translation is CASSYGQLEKLFF.

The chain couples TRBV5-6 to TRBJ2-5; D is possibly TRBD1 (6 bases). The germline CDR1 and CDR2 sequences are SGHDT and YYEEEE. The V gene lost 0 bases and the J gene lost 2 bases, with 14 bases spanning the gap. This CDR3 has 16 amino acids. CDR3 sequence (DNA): TGTGCCAGCAGCTTGGCGGCAGGGGTCAGACAAGAGACCCAGTACTTC. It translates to CASSLAAGVRQETQYF. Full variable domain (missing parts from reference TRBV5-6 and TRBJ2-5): DAGVTQSPTHLIKTRGQQVTLRCSPKSGHDTVSWYQQALGQGPQFIFQYYEEEERQRGNFPDRFSGHQFPNYSSELNVNALLLGDSALYLCASSLAAGVRQETQYFGPGTRLLVL.

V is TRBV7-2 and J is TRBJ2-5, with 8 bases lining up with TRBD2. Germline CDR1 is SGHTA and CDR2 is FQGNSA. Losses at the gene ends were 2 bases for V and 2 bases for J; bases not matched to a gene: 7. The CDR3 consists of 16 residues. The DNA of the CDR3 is TGTGCCAGCAGCTTAACTGCGGCTAGCGGGCAAGAGACCCAGTACTTC. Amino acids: CASSLTAASGQETQYF. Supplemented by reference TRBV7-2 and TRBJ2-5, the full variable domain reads GAGVSQSPSNKVTEKGKDVELRCDPISGHTALYWYRQSLGQGLEFLIYFQGNSAPDKSGLPSDRFSAERTGGSVSTLTIQRTQQEDSAVYLCASSLTAASGQETQYFGPGTRLLVL.

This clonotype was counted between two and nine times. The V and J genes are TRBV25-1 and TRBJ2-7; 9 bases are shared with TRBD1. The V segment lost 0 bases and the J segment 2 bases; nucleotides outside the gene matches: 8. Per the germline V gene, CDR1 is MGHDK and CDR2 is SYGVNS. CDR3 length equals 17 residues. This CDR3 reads CASSEYYPGQGPYEQYF. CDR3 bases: TGTGCCAGCAGTGAATATTACCCGGGACAGGGCCCCTACGAGCAGTACTTC.

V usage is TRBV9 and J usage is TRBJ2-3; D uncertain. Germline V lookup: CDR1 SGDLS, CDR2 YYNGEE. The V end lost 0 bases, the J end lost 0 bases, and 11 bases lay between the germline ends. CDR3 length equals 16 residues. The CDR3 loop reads CASSVDTQQSTDTQYF. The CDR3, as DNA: TGTGCCAGCAGCGTAGACACTCAGCAGAGCACAGATACGCAGTATTTT.

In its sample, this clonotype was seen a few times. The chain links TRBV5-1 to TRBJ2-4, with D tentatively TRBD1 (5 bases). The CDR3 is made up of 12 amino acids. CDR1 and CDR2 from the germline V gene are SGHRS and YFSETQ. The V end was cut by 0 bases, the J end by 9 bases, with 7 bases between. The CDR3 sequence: CASSLGGAIQYF. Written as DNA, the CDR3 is TGCGCCAGCAGCTTGGGGGGCGCCATTCAGTACTTC.

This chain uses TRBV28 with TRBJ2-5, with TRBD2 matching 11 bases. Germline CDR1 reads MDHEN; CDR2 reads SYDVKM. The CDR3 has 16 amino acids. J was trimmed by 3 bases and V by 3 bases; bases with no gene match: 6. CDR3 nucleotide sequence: TGTGCCAGCAGTTTCGGGGGACTAGCGGATAAAGAGACCCAGTACTTC. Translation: CASSFGGLADKETQYF.

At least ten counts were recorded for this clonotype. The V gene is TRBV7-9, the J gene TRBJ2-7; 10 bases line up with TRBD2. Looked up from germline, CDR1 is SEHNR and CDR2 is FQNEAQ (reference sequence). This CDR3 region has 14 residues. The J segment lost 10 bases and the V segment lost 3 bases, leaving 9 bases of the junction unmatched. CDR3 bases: TGTGCCAGCAGCTTCACAGCGGGAGGGCCGGAACAGTACTTC. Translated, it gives CASSFTAGGPEQYF.

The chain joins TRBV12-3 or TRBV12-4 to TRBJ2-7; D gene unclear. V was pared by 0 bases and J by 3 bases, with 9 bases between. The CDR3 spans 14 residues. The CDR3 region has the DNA TGTGCCAGCAGTTTAGCCGACACCCTCTACGAGCAGTACTTC. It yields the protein CASSLADTLYEQYF.

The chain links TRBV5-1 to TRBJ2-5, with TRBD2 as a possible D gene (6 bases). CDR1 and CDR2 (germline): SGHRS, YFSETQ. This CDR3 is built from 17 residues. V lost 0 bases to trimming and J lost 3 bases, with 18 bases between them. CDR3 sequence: CASSLGGGGLPEETQYF. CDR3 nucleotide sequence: TGCGCCAGCAGCTTGGGCGGTGGGGGACTGCCAGAAGAGACCCAGTACTTC.

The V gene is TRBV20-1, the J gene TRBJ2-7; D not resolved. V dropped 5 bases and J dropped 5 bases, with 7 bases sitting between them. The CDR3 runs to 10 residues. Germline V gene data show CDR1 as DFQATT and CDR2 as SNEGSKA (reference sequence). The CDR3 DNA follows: TGCAGTGCTCTAAACCACGAGCAGTACTTC. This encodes CSALNHEQYF.

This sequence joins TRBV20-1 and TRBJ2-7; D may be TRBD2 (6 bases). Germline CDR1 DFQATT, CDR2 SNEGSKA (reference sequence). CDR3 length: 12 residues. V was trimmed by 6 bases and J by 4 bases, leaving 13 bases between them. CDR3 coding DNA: TGCAGTGCGAGCGCGGGAAGGTACGAGCAGTACTTC. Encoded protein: CSASAGRYEQYF.

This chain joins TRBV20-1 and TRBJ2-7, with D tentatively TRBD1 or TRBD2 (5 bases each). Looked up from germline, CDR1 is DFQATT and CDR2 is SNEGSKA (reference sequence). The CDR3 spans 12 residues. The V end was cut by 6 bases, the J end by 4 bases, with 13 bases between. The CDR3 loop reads CSALGPIYEQYF. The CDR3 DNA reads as TGCAGTGCACTGGGACCGATTTACGAGCAGTACTTC.

The CDR3 is CASSFGRGAWGGETQYF. In DNA, the CDR3 is TGTGCCAGCAGTTTCGGGCGGGGGGCTTGGGGGGGAGAGACCCAGTACTTC. This chain uses TRBV12-3 or TRBV12-4 with TRBJ2-5; 8 bases are a match to TRBD2. The V and J ends lost 3 bases and 4 bases, in that order; junction bases with no gene match: 13. CDR3 length: 17 amino acids.

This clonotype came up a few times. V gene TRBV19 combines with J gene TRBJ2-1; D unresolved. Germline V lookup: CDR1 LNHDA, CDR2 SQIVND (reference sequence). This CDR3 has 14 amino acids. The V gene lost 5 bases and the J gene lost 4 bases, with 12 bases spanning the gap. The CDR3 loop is CASSPRSHYNEQFF. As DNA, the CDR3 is TGTGCCAGTAGTCCACGGAGCCATTACAATGAGCAGTTCTTC.

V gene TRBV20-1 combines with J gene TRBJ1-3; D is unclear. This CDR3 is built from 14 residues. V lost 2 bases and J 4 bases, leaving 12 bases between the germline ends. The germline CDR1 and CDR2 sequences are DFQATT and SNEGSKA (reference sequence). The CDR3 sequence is CSARRQAHGNTIYF. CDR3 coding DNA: TGCAGTGCTAGAAGGCAGGCTCACGGAAACACCATATATTTT.

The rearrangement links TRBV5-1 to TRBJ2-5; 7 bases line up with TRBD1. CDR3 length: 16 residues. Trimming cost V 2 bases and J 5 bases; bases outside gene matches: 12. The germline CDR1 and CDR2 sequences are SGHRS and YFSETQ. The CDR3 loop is CASSFIGTAPIETQYF. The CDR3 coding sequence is TGCGCCAGCAGCTTTATCGGGACAGCCCCTATCGAGACCCAGTACTTC. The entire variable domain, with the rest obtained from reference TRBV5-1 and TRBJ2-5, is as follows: KAGVTQTPRYLIKTRGQQVTLSCSPISGHRSVSWYQQTPGQGLQFLFEYFSETQRNKGNFPGRFSGRQFSNSRSEMNVSTLELGDSALYLCASSFIGTAPIETQYFGPGTRLLVL.

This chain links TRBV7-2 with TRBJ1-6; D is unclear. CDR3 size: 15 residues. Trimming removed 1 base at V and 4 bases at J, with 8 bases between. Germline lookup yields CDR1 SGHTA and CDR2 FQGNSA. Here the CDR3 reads CASSLEVSYNSPLHF. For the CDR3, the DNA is TGTGCCAGCAGCTTAGAGGTTTCTTATAATTCACCCCTCCACTTT.